This entry concerns a single T cell receptor beta chain. Sequenced by immunoSEQ multiplex PCR; TCRdb stores in-frame clones only, minus some. The sample records nearly 350,000 clones, roughly 84% being singletons. Participants were aged about 18 to 90 years, lived in 24 US areas, and enrolled virtually. Clinical history reported by participants formed the basis on which cohorts were assigned. Donors in Cohort 3 who had recovered were those with two negative PCRs, healthcare professional clearance, or resolution of their symptoms. These data are taken from a study of blood T cell repertoires in COVID-19. Background on the study: Nucleic acid was either cDNA or gDNA, and it came from T cells, B-cell-depleted T cells, or PBMCs.

This CDR3 is built from 17 residues. The junction had 3 bases not matched to a gene; V was cut back by 0 bases and J by 4 bases. Per the germline V gene, CDR1 is SGHNT and CDR2 is YYREEE (reference sequence). The chain uses TRBV5-4 and TRBJ2-2; the match to TRBD2 covers 13 bases. The receptor was isolated from a woman in her thirties who had recovered from COVID-19. The specimen was PBMCs or T cells enriched from blood (not recorded which). CDR3 nucleotides: TGTGCCAGCAGCTTGGGGGGACTAGCGGGGCCCACCGGGGAGCTGTTTTTT. This codes for CASSLGGLAGPTGELFF.